The present TCR beta chain was sequenced within a study of T cell repertoires in ileal Crohn's disease. The table came from immunoSEQ multiplex PCR; TCRdb's copy has only in-frame clones and leaves some out. This sample carries a few thousand clones, approximately 65% of them seen once, and the ten largest clones take roughly an eighth. Whole-study results and caveats: Clonal expansions were more frequent in active smokers than non-smokers at surgery.

With regard to this clone: Its antigen is undetermined.

Germline CDR1 SGDLS, CDR2 YYNGEE. Trimming at V came to 6 bases and at J to 3 bases, leaving 10 bases not matched to a gene. The CDR3 is 15 residues long. The sequence was collected from an adult with Crohn's disease. V is TRBV9 and J is TRBJ2-3; 7 bases are shared with TRBD2. Sample: ileal tissue. DNA of the CDR3: TGTGCCAGCACTCTCGGGGGGAGTGGAACAGATACGCAGTATTTT. Translating it yields CASTLGGSGTDTQYF.